Shown below are 23 T cell receptor beta chains from a single sample sequenced in a study of CD8 T cells in Susac syndrome. When the RNA was reverse transcribed, random hexamers were used with an input of 0.5 to 1 ug. MiXCR, run by TCRdb on the immunoSEQ multiplex PCR reads, gives a single entry per CDR3 protein. The sample contains about 120,000 distinct CDR3 sequences, roughly 94% of which appear only once. The sample taken for sequencing was CD8+ T cells from PBMCs. The receptor source for this set is a human donor with Susac syndrome.

The V and J genes are TRBV27 and TRBJ1-5, with 7 bases lining up with TRBD1. The CDR3 is made up of 14 amino acids. Germline-derived CDR1 and CDR2 are MNHEY and SMNVEV (reference sequence). J was trimmed by 4 bases and V by 5 bases; bases with no gene match: 5. The CDR3 coding sequence is TGTGCCAGCAGTCCGGACAGGCTTAATCAGCCCCAGCATTTT. It codes for CASSPDRLNQPQHF.

The sample holds one count of this clonotype. An end of the junction differs from the germline gene, which may be a read error. The CDR3: CASNQPRRQSNQPQHF. CDR3 nucleotide sequence: TGTGCCAGCAACCAACCCCGACGACAGAGCAATCAGCCCCAGCATTTT. This chain connects TRBV14 to TRBJ1-5, with D perhaps TRBD1 (5 bases). The CDR3 contains 16 residues. The V gene's germline CDR1 is SGHDN and CDR2 FVKESK.

V usage is TRBV15 and J usage is TRBJ1-4; the D gene is possibly TRBD1 (5 bases). V was clipped by 0 bases and J by 7 bases, with 18 bases between them. The CDR3 is 17 residues long. Germline CDR1 reads LNHNV; CDR2 reads YYDKDF (reference sequence). CDR3 in amino acids: CATSRDLGQVGGEKLFF. In DNA form, the CDR3 reads TGTGCCACCAGCAGAGATCTCGGGCAGGTGGGGGGTGAAAAACTGTTTTTT.

The chain links TRBV7-9 to TRBJ1-5; D remains ambiguous. V lost 1 base and J lost 9, with 7 bases in between. Germline V lookup: CDR1 SEHNR, CDR2 FQNEAQ (reference sequence). This CDR3 comprises 12 residues. The CDR3 spells CASSLVGGPQHF. DNA for the CDR3: TGTGCCAGCAGCTTAGTTGGTGGGCCCCAGCATTTT.

V and J are TRBV6-6 and TRBJ2-1; 10 nucleotides agree with TRBD2. Trimming at V came to 6 bases and at J to 6 bases, leaving 11 bases not matched to a gene. This CDR3 is built from 16 residues. Germline lookup yields CDR1 MNHNY and CDR2 SVGAGI (reference sequence). The CDR3 nucleotides read TGTGCCAGCAGATTTTCGCTAGCGGGGGATTCCAATGAGCAGTTCTTC. Its translation: CASRFSLAGDSNEQFF.

V gene TRBV7-9 combines with J gene TRBJ2-1, with TRBD1 as a possible D gene (6 bases). Trimming stripped 1 base from V and 10 bases from J, with 17 bases between. Germline-derived CDR1 and CDR2 are SEHNR and FQNEAQ (reference sequence). The CDR3 has 15 residues. The CDR3 region is CASSLEMGHPWEQFF. The CDR3 bases are TGTGCCAGCAGCTTAGAGATGGGACACCCCTGGGAGCAGTTCTTC.

This chain connects TRBV19 to TRBJ1-2; D is uncertain. Trimming took off 3 bases at V and 7 bases at J, with 12 bases between the two ends. The CDR3 spans 13 residues. Germline V lookup: CDR1 LNHDA, CDR2 SQIVND (reference sequence). The CDR3 nucleotides read TGTGCCAGTAGTATGGCCGCAGGACGTGGCTACACCTTC. Its translation is CASSMAAGRGYTF.

The rearrangement uses TRBV4-1 and TRBJ2-5; TRBD1 aligns across 8 bases. V lost 0 bases and J lost 2; bases outside the gene matches: 8. The CDR3 extends over 17 amino acids. Germline CDR1 is MGHRA and CDR2 is YSYEKL. CDR3 region: CASSQDRVTGGQETQYF. The CDR3 nucleotides read TGCGCCAGCAGCCAAGATCGTGTTACAGGGGGTCAAGAGACCCAGTACTTC.

This chain connects TRBV4-1 to TRBJ2-7, with TRBD1 as a possible D gene (7 bases). The V end was cut by 1 base, the J end by 3 bases, with 16 bases between. This CDR3 comprises 16 residues. Germline V gene sequence: CDR1 MGHRA, CDR2 YSYEKL. CDR3 sequence: CASSQVRGQGGYEQYF. CDR3 sequence (DNA): TGCGCCAGCAGCCAAGTCCGGGGCCAGGGGGGCTACGAGCAGTACTTC.

The CDR3 region has the DNA TGTGCCAGCAGTTTGGGGGAGTCGGGCTACACCTTC. Protein: CASSLGESGYTF. This chain joins TRBV25-1 and TRBJ1-2, with D perhaps TRBD1 (5 bases). With 5 bases removed from V and 8 bases from J, the gap between germline ends came to 12 bases. This CDR3 has 12 amino acids. Germline-derived CDR1 and CDR2 are MGHDK and SYGVNS.

The rearrangement links TRBV20-1 to TRBJ2-7; D may be TRBD2 (5 bases). Trimming took 3 bases from V and 1 from J, leaving 13 bases between them. Per the germline V gene, CDR1 is DFQATT and CDR2 is SNEGSKA (reference sequence). This CDR3 is 14 amino acids long. CDR3 sequence: CSARASHSSYEQYF. The CDR3, as DNA: TGCAGTGCTAGGGCTAGCCATTCTTCCTACGAGCAGTACTTC.

The rearrangement links TRBV29-1 to TRBJ2-5, with TRBD2 as a possible D gene (6 bases). The germline gives CDR1 SQVTM, CDR2 ANQGSEA. The CDR3 has 14 amino acids. Trimming left V 3 bases short and J 0 bases short, with 11 bases between. CDR3 DNA: TGCAGCGTTGATCGGCGGGGCTACCAAGAGACCCAGTACTTC. Its translation: CSVDRRGYQETQYF.

The chain carries TRBV6-4 and TRBJ2-3; D is unclear. The CDR3 contains 11 residues. Deletions cut 6 bases from V and 5 bases from J, with 6 bases between. Germline values: CDR1 MRHNA, CDR2 SNTAGT. The CDR3 sequence: CASRVEDTQYF. The DNA for the CDR3 is TGTGCCAGCAGGGTTGAAGATACGCAGTATTTT.

This clonotype appeared once. The DNA for the CDR3 is TGCAGTGCTAAGGACCTAGCGGGGGGCGCAGATACGCAGTATTTT. Its protein is CSAKDLAGGADTQYF. This sequence joins TRBV20-1 and TRBJ2-3; 11 nucleotides match TRBD2. The CDR3 length is 15 residues. V lost 4 bases to trimming and J lost 4 bases; unmatched junction nucleotides: 7. The V gene's germline CDR1 is DFQATT and CDR2 SNEGSKA (reference sequence).

The V and J genes are TRBV24-1 and TRBJ2-1; tentative D call: TRBD2 (5 bases). CDR3 size: 12 residues. Germline V gene sequence: CDR1 KGHDR, CDR2 SFDVKD. The V gene lost 5 bases and the J gene lost 9 bases, with 10 bases spanning the gap. Here the CDR3 reads CATSGKEGEQFF. Here the CDR3 DNA reads TGTGCCACCAGTGGGAAAGAGGGTGAGCAGTTCTTC.

The chain combines TRBV5-6 with TRBJ2-7; perhaps TRBD1 as D (5 bases). Trimming took off 4 bases at V and 0 bases at J, with 8 bases between the two ends. Germline V gene lookup returns CDR1 SGHDT and CDR2 YYEEEE. CDR3 length equals 13 residues. CDR3 coding DNA: TGTGCCAGCAGCATGGACAACTCCTACGAGCAGTACTTC. It translates to CASSMDNSYEQYF.

The J gene is TRBJ2-7, the V gene TRBV6-6; D is unclear. In germline, CDR1 is MNHNY, CDR2 SVGAGI (reference sequence). Trimming stripped 0 bases from V and 4 bases from J, with 4 bases between. This CDR3 region has 12 residues. Here the CDR3 DNA reads TGTGCCAGCAGTTACTCTGTGTACGAGCAGTACTTC. It yields the protein CASSYSVYEQYF.

V gene TRBV4-1 combines with J gene TRBJ2-5; D is perhaps TRBD2 (6 bases). This CDR3 region has 15 residues. Trimming pared 1 base from V and 1 base from J, leaving 10 bases between. Germline CDR1 MGHRA, CDR2 YSYEKL. The CDR3 DNA follows: TGCGCCAGCAGCCAAGCGTTCGGGAGCCAAGAGACCCAGTACTTC. This codes for CASSQAFGSQETQYF.

The chain has TRBV13 and TRBJ2-2, with D possibly TRBD2 on 6 matching bases. CDR3 length: 14 residues. The germline CDR1 and CDR2 sequences are PRHDT and FYEKMQ (reference sequence). V gave up 5 bases and J gave up 3 bases, with 10 bases separating them. CDR3 sequence (DNA): TGTGCCAGCAGCCCCGGGGGTTACACCGGGGAGCTGTTTTTT. Protein: CASSPGGYTGELFF.

Written as DNA, the CDR3 is TGCAGTGCTAGAGATCGAGTCTCCCGAGATACGCAGTATTTT. Protein sequence: CSARDRVSRDTQYF. The chain couples TRBV20-1 to TRBJ2-3; no reliable D call. Deletions cut 0 bases from V and 5 bases from J, with 12 bases between. The CDR3 length is 14 residues. Per germline, CDR1 DFQATT and CDR2 SNEGSKA (reference sequence).

This chain uses TRBV7-8 with TRBJ1-1, with D perhaps TRBD1 (6 bases). This CDR3 is built from 15 residues. Trimming left V 1 base short and J 5 bases short, with 14 bases between. The germline V gene has CDR1 SGHVS and CDR2 FQNEAQ. The DNA of the CDR3 is TGTGCCAGCAGCTTAGTACAGGGCGTATGGACTGAAGCTTTCTTT. Encoded protein: CASSLVQGVWTEAFF.

The chain recombines TRBV27 with TRBJ1-1; weak D call: TRBD1 (5 bases). The CDR3 is 15 amino acids. Per germline, CDR1 MNHEY and CDR2 SMNVEV (reference sequence). Trimming removed 7 bases from V and 2 bases from J, with 17 bases in between. The CDR3 nucleotides read TGTGCCAGCACCCCGTCCCCAGGGACCAACACTGAAGCTTTCTTT. Protein sequence: CASTPSPGTNTEAFF.

The CDR3 is CATSRDRGDRGSETQYF. CDR3 bases: TGTGCCACCAGCAGAGATCGGGGGGACAGGGGAAGCGAGACCCAGTACTTC. V usage is TRBV15 and J usage is TRBJ2-5, with 10 bases identical to TRBD1. The CDR3 is 17 amino acids. The V segment lost 0 bases and the J segment 5 bases; nucleotides outside the gene matches: 9. CDR1 and CDR2 (germline): LNHNV, YYDKDF (reference sequence).